This entry lists 22 T cell receptor beta chains sequenced from one sample in a study of T cell responses to AZD1222 COVID-19 vaccine. Profiled with immunoSEQ multiplex PCR; TCRdb holds only in-frame clones, not every one. The profile covers some 150,000 clones, with 82% appearing a single time and around 4.3% taken by the ten largest. The source material was peripheral blood, sampled on day 0 of MenACWY control vaccination. These TCRs come from an adult in good health.

The chain links TRBV28 to TRBJ2-3; a weak D match, TRBD2 (6 bases). Germline CDR1 is MDHEN and CDR2 is SYDVKM. The CDR3 length is 13 residues. Trimming removed 3 bases from V and 4 bases from J, with 8 bases in between. CDR3 DNA: TGTGCCAGCAGTTTGCGGGGTCCAGATACGCAGTATTTT. Its translation is CASSLRGPDTQYF.

This chain links TRBV10-3 with TRBJ2-2; D is unresolved. The germline V gene has CDR1 ENHRY and CDR2 SYGVKD. The CDR3 is 12 amino acids. V was shortened by 6 bases and J by 0 bases, with 2 bases between the two germline ends. The CDR3 reads CAIRTNTGELFF. The CDR3 DNA sequence: TGTGCCATCAGAACGAACACCGGGGAGCTGTTTTTT.

J is TRBJ2-7 and V is TRBV5-6; possible D gene TRBD1, 5 bases. The CDR3 covers 16 residues. CDR1 SGHDT and CDR2 YYEEEE come from the germline V gene. V was clipped by 0 bases and J by 5 bases, with 18 bases between them. The CDR3 DNA sequence: TGTGCCAGCAGCTTGGGTAGGGGCCCCCTTGACAACGAGCAGTACTTC. It translates to CASSLGRGPLDNEQYF.

Points on this clone: In the same sample, other DNA sequences code for this CDR3. The chain uses TRBV19 and TRBJ1-5; D call uncertain. Trimming removed 3 bases at V and 6 bases at J, with 6 bases between. Germline-derived CDR1 and CDR2 are LNHDA and SQIVND (reference sequence). CDR3 length: 12 residues. The CDR3 DNA reads as TGTGCCAGTAGTATGTTGGGTCAGCCCCAGCATTTT. Protein product: CASSMLGQPQHF. Full variable domain (rest looked up from reference TRBV19 and TRBJ1-5): DGGITQSPKYLFRKEGQNVTLSCEQNLNHDAMYWYRQDPGQGLRLIYYSQIVNDFQKGDIAEGYSVSREKKESFPLTVTSAQKNPTAFYLCASSMLGQPQHFGDGTRLSIL.

V and J are TRBV19 and TRBJ2-3, with TRBD1 matching over 7 bases. Germline V gene data show CDR1 as LNHDA and CDR2 as SQIVND (reference sequence). The trim removed 5 bases at V and 0 bases at J, leaving 8 bases unmatched. The length of the CDR3 is 16 residues. The CDR3, as DNA: TGTGCCAGTAGTCGAACGACAGGGCGAAGCACAGATACGCAGTATTTT. Translation: CASSRTTGRSTDTQYF.

This clone has just a few counts. The rearrangement links TRBV7-8 to TRBJ2-7, with a possible D match to TRBD2 (5 bases). Germline V CDR1 and CDR2: SGHVS, FQNEAQ. The V and J ends lost 0 bases and 4 bases respectively, with 13 bases between them. The CDR3 runs to 15 residues. The CDR3 bases are TGTGCCAGCAGCTTAGCGCCGGGGTTGATGTACGAGCAGTACTTC. The encoded protein is CASSLAPGLMYEQYF.

As DNA, the CDR3 is TGTGCCATCAGTGACTCGAACTCGAATCAGCCCCAGCATTTT. Its translation is CAISDSNSNQPQHF. The chain employs TRBV10-3 and TRBJ1-5; D remains ambiguous. Per germline, CDR1 ENHRY and CDR2 SYGVKD. This CDR3 is built from 14 residues. Trimming took 3 bases from V and 4 from J, leaving 10 bases between them.

A few counts support this clone. The chain has TRBV11-2 and TRBJ1-6, with 7 bases fitting TRBD1. The CDR3 has 14 amino acids. Losses at the gene ends were 5 bases for V and 6 bases for J; bases not matched to a gene: 4. From germline, CDR1 is SGHAT and CDR2 FQNNGV. This CDR3 reads CASSPGQSNSPLHF. In nucleotides, the CDR3 is TGTGCCAGCAGCCCGGGACAGAGTAATTCACCCCTCCACTTT.

The CDR3 reads CASSPRDGGEQYV. Written as DNA, the CDR3 is TGTGCCAGCTCACCTCGCGACGGGGGCGAGCAGTACGTC. The chain employs TRBV18 and TRBJ2-7; D is possibly TRBD2 (6 bases). The CDR3 runs to 13 residues. V dropped 3 bases and J dropped 6 bases, with 12 bases sitting between them. Per the germline V gene, CDR1 is KGHSH and CDR2 is LQKENI.

The chain couples TRBV5-1 to TRBJ2-1; 8 nucleotides agree with TRBD2. The CDR3 runs to 15 residues. J gave up 9 bases and V 0 bases, and 8 bases lay outside the gene matches. CDR1 and CDR2 (germline): SGHRS, YFSETQ. CDR3 region: CASSLEASGSGEQFF. In DNA, the CDR3 is TGCGCCAGCAGCTTGGAGGCTAGCGGGTCGGGTGAGCAGTTCTTC. The full variable domain, with the rest looked up from reference TRBV5-1 and TRBJ2-1, is KAGVTQTPRYLIKTRGQQVTLSCSPISGHRSVSWYQQTPGQGLQFLFEYFSETQRNKGNFPGRFSGRQFSNSRSEMNVSTLELGDSALYLCASSLEASGSGEQFFGPGTRLTVL.

This CDR3 reads CASSRGQARDYEQYF. Written as DNA, the CDR3 is TGCGCCAGCAGCAGGGGACAGGCCCGGGACTACGAGCAGTACTTC. This sequence joins TRBV5-1 and TRBJ2-7; 8 nucleotides align to TRBD1. Germline loops: CDR1 SGHRS, CDR2 YFSETQ. CDR3 length equals 15 residues. The V and J ends lost 4 bases and 3 bases, in that order; junction bases with no gene match: 9.

DNA for the CDR3: TGTGCCAGCAGTGACAGCTCTGGAAACACCATATATTTT. Translated, it gives CASSDSSGNTIYF. The V gene is TRBV2, the J gene TRBJ1-3; D gene uncertain. V was pared by 3 bases and J by 0 bases, with 3 bases between. This CDR3 comprises 13 residues. Germline lookup yields CDR1 SNHLY and CDR2 FYNNEI. The full variable domain, rest sourced from reference TRBV2 and TRBJ1-3, is EPEVTQTPSHQVTQMGQEVILRCVPISNHLYFYWYRQILGQKVEFLVSFYNNEISEKSEIFDDQFSVERPDGSNFTLKIRSTKLEDSAMYFCASSDSSGNTIYFGEGSWLTVV.

There are a few counts of this clone. The CDR3 loop reads CATRGQEVSYNSPLHF. For the CDR3, the DNA is TGTGCCACCCGAGGGCAGGAGGTATCCTATAATTCACCCCTCCACTTT. The J gene is TRBJ1-6, the V gene TRBV19; D remains ambiguous. The germline CDR1 and CDR2 sequences are LNHDA and SQIVND (reference sequence). The CDR3 has 16 amino acids. V lost 10 bases, J lost 1 base, and 17 bases lay in between.

V and J are TRBV27 and TRBJ2-2, with 9 nucleotides matching TRBD1. V shed 6 bases and J 1 base; nucleotides not matched to a gene: 3. The germline CDR1 and CDR2 sequences are MNHEY and SMNVEV (reference sequence). CDR3 length: 15 residues. The CDR3 sequence: CASRGQGVNTGELFF. Here the CDR3 DNA reads TGTGCCAGCAGGGGACAGGGCGTGAACACCGGGGAGCTGTTTTTT.

This clone was counted only a few times. The chain carries TRBV5-1 and TRBJ2-5, with a tentative D call TRBD2 (6 bases). The CDR3 runs 12 residues. Trimming shortened V by 7 bases and J by 4 bases, and 11 bases separated the two germline ends. Germline CDR1 reads SGHRS; CDR2 reads YFSETQ. CDR3 coding DNA: TGCGCCAGCGCGAGGGACTCAGAGACCCAGTACTTC. Residues: CASARDSETQYF.

CDR3 region: CASSEGQGFEKLFF. DNA for the CDR3: TGTGCCAGCAGTGAAGGACAGGGGTTTGAAAAACTGTTTTTT. The V and J genes are TRBV6-1 and TRBJ1-4, with TRBD1 matching over 8 bases. After removal of 1 base from V and 7 bases from J, the junction contained 2 bases not matched to a gene. Per the germline V gene, CDR1 is MNHNS and CDR2 is SASEGT. The CDR3 is made up of 14 amino acids.

The chain links TRBV6-6 to TRBJ1-5, with 7 bases matching TRBD1. CDR1 and CDR2 (germline): MNHNY, SVGAGI (reference sequence). The CDR3 totals 14 residues. The ends lost 1 base at V and 4 bases at J; junction bases unmatched: 1. The CDR3 coding sequence is TGTGCCAGCAGTTACTTGGGACAGAATCAGCCCCAGCATTTT. Translated, it gives CASSYLGQNQPQHF.

V usage is TRBV2 and J usage is TRBJ2-1, with TRBD1 identical over 7 bases. With V trimmed by 10 bases and J by 5 bases, 11 bases remained unmatched. CDR3 length equals 14 residues. Germline V gives CDR1 SNHLY, CDR2 FYNNEI. The CDR3 DNA is TGTGCCAAGATGACAGGGCTGAACAACAATGAGCAGTTCTTC. Amino acid sequence: CAKMTGLNNNEQFF.

Here the CDR3 DNA reads TGTGCCAGCAGGGCGGGACCGCCTGAGACCCAGTACTTC. It specifies CASRAGPPETQYF. The chain employs TRBV2 and TRBJ2-5; possibly TRBD2 for D (6 bases). Between the trimmed V and J ends, which lost 6 bases and 5 bases, there was a span of 13 bases. The CDR3 is 13 amino acids. Germline-derived CDR1 and CDR2 are SNHLY and FYNNEI.

The chain employs TRBV11-2 and TRBJ1-2; no clear D gene. Deletions cut 3 bases from V and 6 bases from J, with 23 bases between. CDR1 is SGHAT and CDR2 is FQNNGV in the germline V gene. The CDR3 spans 17 residues. The CDR3 sequence: CASSFDEIEGGIDGYTF. For the CDR3, the DNA is TGTGCCAGCAGCTTTGACGAGATCGAGGGAGGTATAGATGGCTACACCTTC.

The V and J genes are TRBV19 and TRBJ2-3; possibly TRBD2 for D (5 bases). This CDR3 has 14 amino acids. V lost 4 bases to trimming and J lost 0 bases, with 8 bases between them. Germline-derived CDR1 and CDR2 are LNHDA and SQIVND (reference sequence). Here the CDR3 DNA reads TGTGCCAGTAGTAGAGGAGGTAGCACAGATACGCAGTATTTT. Amino acid sequence: CASSRGGSTDTQYF.

The V gene is TRBV3-1 (or the pseudogene TRBV3-2), the J gene TRBJ2-2, with D possibly TRBD1 on 6 matching bases. Deletions cut 7 bases from V and 7 bases from J, with 19 bases between. Germline V gives CDR1 LGHDT, CDR2 YNNKEL (reference sequence). The CDR3 spans 15 residues. The CDR3 sequence: CASTPRGRGFGELFF. In DNA, the CDR3 is TGTGCCAGCACCCCCAGGGGCAGGGGATTCGGGGAGCTGTTTTTT.